The source of this TCR beta chain is a study of graft-versus-host responses after intestinal transplantation. Across the study: Recipients had transplants, and these were multivisceral, liver-intestinal, or isolated intestinal. Anti-thymocyte globulin induction preceded roughly 3 years of tacrolimus and steroid maintenance in all recipients. Study-wide results and limits: GvH clones appeared in recipient marrow, some first in ileum or blood.

Concerning this clone itself: The antigen remains unidentified. The sample holds other DNA sequences that translate to the same CDR3.

Germline CDR1 MDHEN, CDR2 SYDVKM. The V and J ends lost 3 bases and 4 bases, in that order; junction bases with no gene match: 5. CDR3 length: 15 residues. The data were produced by immunoSEQ multiplex PCR, yet TCRdb's version contains in-frame clones alone and is incomplete. Among 50,000 or so clones listed, approximately 92% were seen once. The source material was PBMCs, sampled around 790 days after a first intestinal transplant, on the day of a second. The receptor was isolated from a human patient who received an intestinal transplant, so some T cells may come from the graft donor. The rearrangement uses TRBV28 and TRBJ2-2; 7 bases map to TRBD1. The CDR3 region is CASSLRPGGTGELFF. As DNA, the CDR3 is TGTGCCAGCAGTTTGCGCCCAGGGGGCACCGGGGAGCTGTTTTTT.